This T cell receptor beta chain was recorded in a study of tumor-infiltrating lymphocytes in primary liver carcinoma (dated by TCRdb to about 2017). About the study as a whole: Five patients with histopathologically diagnosed primary liver carcinoma underwent surgical resection in China between November 2015 and March 2016. The five patients, three men and two women aged 30 to 69 years, had hepatocellular carcinoma (four) or combined HCC and intrahepatic cholangiocarcinoma (one). The tumors of the five patients were staged as T1-T3 N0M0, with maximum diameters ranging from roughly 4 to 10 cm. Samples yielded roughly 3.65 to 7.13 million productive TCRbeta reads; read depth did not differ significantly between tissue types. The study combined TCRbeta repertoire sequencing, expression microarrays and whole-exome sequencing across five regions of each liver tumor, with adjacent normal tissue and blood. A total of some 35 specimens from 5 patients underwent TCRbeta repertoire sequencing, comprising about 25 tumor regions, 5 adjacent noncancerous liver tissues and 5 peripheral blood samples. Technical replicate repertoires showed high reproducibility, with mean shared-clone rates roughly 0.87 and correlation coefficients above 0.95.

Remarks on this clonotype: What this receptor recognizes is not known. Compared with germline, one end of the junction differs, possibly owing to a read error.

TCRbeta-specific cDNA was reverse-transcribed from approximately 460 ng total RNA using a constant-region primer and ProtoScript II reverse transcriptase. Construction of the TCRbeta libraries relied on three nested rounds of multiplex PCR, following a slightly modified ARM-PCR procedure. Each of the first two PCR rounds ran for approximately 10 cycles using multiplex TRBV1-TRBV30 forward primers together with a Cbeta reverse primer. Sample barcodes and Illumina adapters were attached in a final 25-cycle PCR using Deep VentR polymerase. Amplicons of 200-500 bp were gel-purified with a QIAquick gel extraction kit before sequencing. An Illumina HiSeq 2500 was used to sequence the TCRbeta amplicons, generating 250-bp paired-end reads. Concerning the study's data processing: Reads were quality-trimmed with Trimmomatic v0.33, and paired reads were merged with FLASH v1.2.11 to recover full CDR3 sequences. V, D and J germline segments were assigned to the rearranged TCRbeta sequences by MiGEC v1.2.1b. Clonotype statistics, along with Shannon-Wiener diversity indices, were calculated using VDJtools v1.0.0. Except for diversity analysis, only the 250 most abundant clonotypes of each sample were used in subsequent analyses to reduce sampling bias. TCRdb itself trimmed the public reads at Q25 with fastp, ran MiXCR and retained productive beta chains. Here each entry gathers all rows of one CDR3 protein and keeps the most common genes and DNA. These V and J calls rely on TCRdb rather than the paper's analysis. This sample holds fewer than 400,000 distinct CDR3 sequences; 60% to 80% were observed only once. Of the sample, roughly 9% is held by the ten largest clones.

Reading the germline V gene gives CDR1 SGHAT and CDR2 FQNNGV. The cysteine opens and the phenylalanine closes a CDR3 of 19 amino acids. Only CDR3 DNA is held: 57 bases, read in frame from base 1. Blood RNA was extracted from unsorted whole blood using TRIzol reagent, and germline DNA was obtained with the DNeasy Blood & Tissue kit. At the time of sampling, the patients were treatment-naive and had chronic HBV infection. Before surgery, four milliliters of peripheral blood were collected into K2EDTA tubes. The full study reports these points: Because only the TCR beta chain was sequenced and unpaired alpha chains were not captured, true repertoire diversity is likely underestimated. Repertoire overlap was found to be higher between tumor regions (mean around 35%) than between tumor-adjacent (approximately 17%) or tumor-blood (around 15%) pairs, consistent with antigen-driven expansion. A significantly larger repertoire fraction was made up by the top 250 clones in tumors than in blood (p = 0.039). Comparison of CD4+ and CD8+ T cell repertoires was precluded by the use of bulk unsorted samples. The study included only four to six patients, and the authors note findings should be validated in a larger study.

The TCR was taken from a man aged 35-49 years with primary liver carcinoma and hepatitis B virus infection. The chain employs TRBV11-2 and TRBJ2-1; the central 7 bases match TRBD2. Sequenced: peripheral blood. The CDR3 reads CASNLDGRFSGTLYNEQFF. In nucleotides, the sequence is TGTGCCAGCAACTTAGATGGGCGATTCAGCGGGACCCTTTACAATGAGCAGTTCTTC.